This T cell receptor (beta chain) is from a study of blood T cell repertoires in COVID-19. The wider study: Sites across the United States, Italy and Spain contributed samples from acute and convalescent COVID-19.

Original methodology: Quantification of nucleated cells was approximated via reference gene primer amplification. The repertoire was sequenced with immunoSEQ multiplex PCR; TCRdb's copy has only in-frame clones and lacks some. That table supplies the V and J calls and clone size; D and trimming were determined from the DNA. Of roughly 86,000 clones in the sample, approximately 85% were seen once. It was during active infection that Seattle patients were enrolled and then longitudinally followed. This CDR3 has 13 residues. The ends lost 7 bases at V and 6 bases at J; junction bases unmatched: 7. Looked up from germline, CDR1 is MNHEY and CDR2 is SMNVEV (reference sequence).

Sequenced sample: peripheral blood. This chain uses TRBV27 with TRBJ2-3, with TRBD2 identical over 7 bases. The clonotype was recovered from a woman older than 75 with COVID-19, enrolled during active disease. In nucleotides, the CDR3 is TGTGCCAGCAAGAAGCGGGAAGCGGATACGCAGTATTTT. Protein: CASKKREADTQYF.